This entry features one T cell receptor beta chain sequence. These data belong to a study of blood T cell repertoires in COVID-19. V dropped 6 bases and J dropped 7 bases, with 13 bases sitting between them. In germline, CDR1 is LNHDA, CDR2 SQIVND (reference sequence). The CDR3 extends over 12 amino acids. As originally analysed: How many nucleated cells were present was estimated from reference gene primer amplification. Clones were read by immunoSEQ multiplex PCR, and TCRdb kept only the in-frame ones, dropping some. V and J calls and clone size are copied from that table; D and trimming were computed from the DNA. The table records 350,000 or so clones, roughly 85% of them present only once.

The sample taken for sequencing was PBMCs or T cells enriched from blood (not recorded which). This TCR came from a woman between 40 and 50 years old with acute COVID-19. The gene calls are TRBV19 and TRBJ2-7; D perhaps matches TRBD1 (5 bases). CDR3 bases: TGTGCCAGTAGCCAAGGACAAAGGGAGCAGTACTTC. Its translation is CASSQGQREQYF. The complete variable domain, with remaining parts taken from reference TRBV19 and TRBJ2-7, reads DGGITQSPKYLFRKEGQNVTLSCEQNLNHDAMYWYRQDPGQGLRLIYYSQIVNDFQKGDIAEGYSVSREKKESFPLTVTSAQKNPTAFYLCASSQGQREQYFGPGTRLTVT.